Listed here is a single TCR beta chain. The sample originates from a study of T cell repertoires and Cas9 in healthy adults. Study details: CD4 and CD8 compartments: SpCas9-reactive T cells profiled for potency, cytotoxicity, lineage.

The CDR3 is 14 amino acids. CDR1 is SGHNT and CDR2 is YYREEE in the germline V gene (reference sequence). With 4 bases removed from V and 4 bases from J, the gap between germline ends came to 11 bases. Method: immunoSEQ multiplex PCR; TCRdb's copy keeps in-frame clones and lacks some. Of about 22,000 clones in the sample, more than 80% are singletons; the top ten hold about 1.6%. The material sequenced was CD4+ effector T cells (CD127+, CD25-, CD137-, CD154-) from PBMCs; culture status not recorded. The clonotype was recovered from a human donor in good health. The chain employs TRBV5-4 and TRBJ2-2; D possibly corresponds to TRBD2 (6 bases). The CDR3 region is CASSRERATGELFF. CDR3 bases: TGTGCCAGCAGCCGAGAGCGGGCCACCGGGGAGCTGTTTTTT.